The rows below give T cell receptor beta chains drawn from one sample of a study of blood T cell repertoires in COVID-19. Sequenced by immunoSEQ multiplex PCR; TCRdb stores in-frame clones only, minus some. The sample holds around 70,000 clones, about nine tenths seen once. Source material: peripheral blood. These receptors were collected from a woman of 80 years or more with active or convalescent COVID-19. CDR3s include the opening cysteine and the closing phenylalanine or tryptophan. The D gene is left open where the match is weak. A row's size may be missing; if present it is once, few, many or a size class.

j_call clone_size v_call cdr3_length d_call cdr3_nt cdr3_aa
TRBJ2-2 . TRBV5-4 13 . TGTGCCAGCAGCTTGGACGGCACCGGGGAGCTGTTTTTT CASSLDGTGELFF
TRBJ2-1 . TRBV9 14 . TGTGCCAGCAGCGTAATCCTGAGCGGCAATGAGCAGTTCTTC CASSVILSGNEQFF
TRBJ1-2 . TRBV12-3/TRBV12-4 12 . TGTGCCAGCAGTTTTCTAGATTATGGCTACACCTTC CASSFLDYGYTF
TRBJ1-6 . TRBV5-1 16 TRBD1 TGCGCCAGCAGCTTGGTGGGACAGGGAAATAATTCACCCCTCCACTTT CASSLVGQGNNSPLHF
TRBJ2-1 . TRBV19 15 TRBD2 TGTGCCAGTAGTACGGGACTAGCGGGGGGGAATGAGCAGTTCTTC CASSTGLAGGNEQFF
TRBJ1-2 few TRBV9 13 TRBD1 TGTGCCAGCAGCGAACAGGGGCCCTATGGCTACACCTTC CASSEQGPYGYTF
TRBJ1-2 . TRBV5-4 14 . TGTGCCAGCAGCACCCCGGGACAAATCCTTGGCTACACCTTC CASSTPGQILGYTF
TRBJ1-2 . TRBV7-2 13 TRBD1 TGTGCCAGCAGCTGGCGGGACAGGGATGGCTACACCTTC CASSWRDRDGYTF
TRBJ2-7 . TRBV4-1 14 . TGCGCCAGCAGCCAAGATAAGGGACTCTACGAGCAGTACTTC CASSQDKGLYEQYF
TRBJ1-4 . TRBV5-6 14 . TGTGCCAGCAGCTTGTGGACAGTTAATGAAAAACTGTTTTTT CASSLWTVNEKLFF
TRBJ1-1 once TRBV7-2 16 TRBD1 TGTGCCAGCAGCTTAGTTGGGACAGGAATCAACACTGAAGCTTTCTTT CASSLVGTGINTEAFF
TRBJ2-7 . TRBV5-1 15 . TGCGCCTGCTGCTTGGGGGCCAGGGCTCCCGACGAGCAGTACTTC CACCLGARAPDEQYF
TRBJ1-2 . TRBV3-1/TRBV3-2 14 . TGTGCCAGCAGCGTACAGGGTCCTCTCTATGGCTACACCTTC CASSVQGPLYGYTF
TRBJ2-1 . TRBV7-2 16 TRBD2 TGTGCCAGCAGCGTCCCCCCGAGCGGGGGGACAAATGAGCAGTTCTTC CASSVPPSGGTNEQFF
TRBJ1-1 . TRBV28 13 . TGTGCCACTCGGCGGGGCCAGAACACTGAAGCTTTCTTT CATRRGQNTEAFF
TRBJ2-7 . TRBV6-2/TRBV6-3 16 . TGTGCCAGCAGTTACTCAGTACCGACAGGATTGTACGAGCAGTACTTC CASSYSVPTGLYEQYF
TRBJ2-5 . TRBV7-2 15 TRBD2 TGTGCCAGCAGCCGCCTAGGGAGCGGGATAGAGACCCAGTACTTC CASSRLGSGIETQYF
TRBJ1-2 . TRBV28 14 . TGTGCCAGCAGGGAAACAGGGACCGTCTATGGCTACACCTTC CASRETGTVYGYTF
TRBJ1-6 . TRBV6-5 16 . TGTGCCAGCAGTTCCGCCCCCCAGTCCTATAATTCACCCCTCCACTTT CASSSAPQSYNSPLHF
TRBJ2-5 . TRBV21-1 15 . TGTGCCAGCAGAAGGACTAGCGGGGGGGAAGAGACCCAGTACTTC CASRRTSGGEETQYF
TRBJ1-5 . TRBV24-1 17 . TGTGCCACCAGTGATTCCGCGGGGGGCGGTACCAATCAGCCCCAGCATTTT CATSDSAGGGTNQPQHF
TRBJ2-2 . TRBV5-1 16 TRBD1 TGCGCCAGCAGCTTGGGGACAGGGGGCGGAACCGGGGAGCTGTTTTTT CASSLGTGGGTGELFF
TRBJ1-5 . TRBV6-5 15 . TGTGCCAGCAGTTACTCTCGGGGGGCTGCTCAGCCCCAGCATTTT CASSYSRGAAQPQHF
TRBJ2-7 . TRBV14 12 TRBD2 TGTGCCAGCAAAGGGACTAGGATCGAGCAGTACTTC CASKGTRIEQYF
TRBJ1-1 . TRBV11-2 16 . TGTGCCAGCAGCTTAGGGAGGGGCTGGGTGAACACTGAAGCTTTCTTT CASSLGRGWVNTEAFF
TRBJ1-1 . TRBV6-5 13 . TGTGCCAGCAAGCCTCCGGGACAAGGTAAAGCTTTCTTT CASKPPGQGKAFF
TRBJ2-7 . TRBV9 13 TRBD2 TGTGCCAGCAGCCCACCGGGAGGGTACGAGCAGTACTTC CASSPPGGYEQYF
TRBJ2-7 . TRBV5-5 14 . TGTGCCAGCAGGGAAGAACAGGGATCCTACGAGCAGTACTTC CASREEQGSYEQYF
TRBJ1-1 . TRBV9 14 . TGTGCCAGCAGCGTAGATTTCGGGAACACTGAAGCTTTCTTT CASSVDFGNTEAFF
TRBJ2-5 . TRBV6-5 13 . TGTGCCAGCAGCCCCGACAGCCAAGAGACCCAGTACTTC CASSPDSQETQYF
TRBJ2-7 . TRBV30 14 . TGTGCCTGGAGGGAAGGGAGGAGCCCCTACGAGCAGTACTTC CAWREGRSPYEQYF
TRBJ1-5 . TRBV7-9 15 TRBD1 TGTGCCAGCAGCTTAGAGGGACAGAGAAATCAGCCCCAGCATTTT CASSLEGQRNQPQHF
TRBJ2-1 few TRBV9 16 . TGTGCCAGCAGCGTAGCAAACAGGCTCCCCTACAATGAGCAGTTCTTC CASSVANRLPYNEQFF
TRBJ2-6 few TRBV5-1 16 . TGCGCCAGCAGCTTGGCCGATCTAGCTGGGGCCAACGTCCTGACTTTC CASSLADLAGANVLTF
TRBJ2-1 . TRBV5-1 13 TRBD2 TGCGCCATCAGGCTAGCGGGTGTCAGAGGGCAGTTCTTC CAIRLAGVRGQFF
TRBJ2-7 . TRBV6-5 14 TRBD1 TGTGCCAGCAGTCCGGGACAGGGTACCTACGAGCAGTACTTC CASSPGQGTYEQYF
TRBJ1-2 . TRBV4-1 19 TRBD1 TGCGCCAGCAGCCAACCCCTACCCAAGATTGACAGGGGCGGCTATGGCTACACCTTC CASSQPLPKIDRGGYGYTF
TRBJ1-4 . TRBV29-1 14 . TGCAGCGTTGAAAATGGACCCGGGGATGAAAAACTGTTTTTT CSVENGPGDEKLFF
TRBJ2-7 . TRBV5-1 14 . TGCGCCAGCACCCCCGGTGACACCAACTACGAGCAGTACTTC CASTPGDTNYEQYF
TRBJ2-7 few TRBV6-5 13 . TGTGCCAGCCACGGGCGCGGGGCCTACGAGCAGTACTTC CASHGRGAYEQYF
TRBJ1-2 . TRBV19 15 . TGTGCCAGCACCACCGGGGTCCTAGGGAACTATGGCTACACCTTC CASTTGVLGNYGYTF
TRBJ2-6 . TRBV25-1 13 . TGTGCCAGCGAGAGGTCTGGGGCCAACGTCCTGACTTTC CASERSGANVLTF
TRBJ1-2 once TRBV5-4 15 TRBD1 TGTGCCAGCAGCTCCCGGGACAGGGACACCTATGGCTACACCTTC CASSSRDRDTYGYTF